A selection of T cell receptor beta chains follows, all from one sample in a study of regulatory T cells in long-lasting Graves disease. TCRdb redid the calling of the multiplex PCR reads with MiXCR, one entry per CDR3 protein. The sample shows around 500,000 distinct CDR3 sequences, less than 25% of them seen only once. Sample: peripheral blood mononuclear cells (PBMCs), taken when the disease was refractory, from a patient treated with antithyroid drugs. These receptors came from a female donor with Graves disease. Each CDR3 is given with its conserved first and last residue. The D gene is left open where the match is weak. Size is stated for part of the rows, as once, few or many counts, or as a class when the clone is expanded.

size,V,length,D,J,CDR3,DNA
-,TRBV29-1,13,-,TRBJ1-3,CSVVPGSGNTIYF,TGCAGCGTTGTGCCAGGCTCTGGAAACACCATATATTTT
many,TRBV12-3/TRBV12-4,15,TRBD2,TRBJ2-2,CASVERLAGTGELFF,TGTGCCAGCGTAGAGAGACTAGCGGGAACCGGGGAGCTGTTTTTT
-,TRBV27,16,TRBD2,TRBJ2-7,CASKYGGLAGLDEQYF,TGTGCCAGCAAATATGGGGGACTAGCGGGTCTGGACGAGCAGTACTTC
-,TRBV7-6,14,-,TRBJ1-5,CASSSRGGVGPQHF,TGTGCCAGCAGCTCAAGGGGGGGGGTGGGGCCCCAGCATTTT
many,TRBV20-1,14,-,TRBJ2-7,CSAAGGRSSYEQYF,TGCAGTGCCGCTGGGGGGCGGAGCTCCTACGAGCAGTACTTC
-,TRBV7-8,13,-,TRBJ1-1,CASSLAFGTEAFF,TGTGCCAGCAGCTTAGCGTTCGGCACTGAAGCTTTCTTT
many,TRBV20-1,15,TRBD2,TRBJ2-5,CSASWLAGGAETQYF,TGCAGTGCTAGTTGGCTAGCGGGAGGGGCAGAGACCCAGTACTTC
many,TRBV19,13,-,TRBJ1-1,CASNVGVNTEAFF,TGTGCCAGTAACGTGGGCGTAAACACTGAAGCTTTCTTT
few,TRBV6-4,16,-,TRBJ2-7,CASSFKPGSPSYEQYF,TGTGCCAGCAGTTTTAAGCCGGGAAGCCCATCCTACGAGCAGTACTTC
-,TRBV29-1,12,-,TRBJ2-7,CSVEDLQDEQYF,TGCAGCGTTGAAGATTTACAGGACGAGCAGTACTTC
-,TRBV7-2,18,-,TRBJ2-1,CASSKILLVASSYNEQFF,TGTGCCAGCAGTAAAATCCTCCTGGTGGCGAGCTCCTACAATGAGCAGTTCTTC
many,TRBV7-2,15,TRBD1,TRBJ2-5,CASSPGQIFKRGQYF,TGTGCCAGCAGTCCGGGACAGATATTCAAGAGAGGCCAGTACTTC
-,TRBV12-3/TRBV12-4,19,-,TRBJ1-3,CASSLWGTVSGAHGNTIYF,TGTGCCAGCAGTTTATGGGGGACCGTTTCGGGGGCGCATGGAAACACCATATATTTT
many,TRBV20-1,13,TRBD2,TRBJ2-7,CSAPTSGSYEQYF,TGCAGTGCACCTACTAGCGGCTCCTACGAGCAGTACTTC
many,TRBV28,11,-,TRBJ2-1,CASSVTRTPFF,TGTGCCAGCAGTGTCACCAGGACTCCCTTCTTC
few,TRBV5-1,17,-,TRBJ2-2,CASSLEFGGSNTGELFF,TGCGCCAGCAGCTTGGAATTTGGCGGATCGAACACCGGGGAGCTGTTTTTT
-,TRBV4-3,17,-,TRBJ1-6,CASSQDLGVTYNSPLHF,TGCGCCAGCAGCCAAGACCTCGGGGTTACGTATAATTCACCCCTCCACTTT
many,TRBV29-1,13,-,TRBJ2-7,CSVASRNPYEQYF,TGCAGCGTTGCGAGCAGGAACCCATACGAGCAGTACTTC
-,TRBV7-2,18,-,TRBJ1-5,CASSLVVTRYGSNQPQHF,TGTGCCAGCAGCTTAGTCGTTACGCGGTACGGTAGCAATCAGCCCCAGCATTTT
-,TRBV18,17,TRBD2,TRBJ2-7,CASSGTEGLAGPYEQYF,TGTGCCAGCTCAGGGACGGAAGGACTAGCGGGACCCTACGAGCAGTACTTC
-,TRBV27,20,TRBD2,TRBJ2-2,CASSSPQSEREIKNTGELFF,TGTGCCAGCAGTTCCCCCCAATCCGAGCGGGAGATAAAGAACACCGGGGAGCTGTTTTTT
many,TRBV28,12,TRBD2,TRBJ2-7,CASRPTGGEQYF,TGTGCCAGCAGGCCCACCGGGGGGGAGCAGTACTTC
-,TRBV9,15,-,TRBJ1-3,CASSRRDTSGNTIYF,TGTGCCAGCTCTAGGCGGGACACCTCTGGAAACACCATATATTTT
few,TRBV7-2,14,TRBD2,TRBJ2-7,CASSLAAGASEQYF,TGTGCCAGCAGCTTAGCAGCGGGAGCATCCGAGCAGTACTTC